Detailed here is one TCR beta chain. What it binds is unknown. Employing constant-segment primers, 5'RACE generated TCR alpha and TCR beta cDNA libraries bearing sample barcodes and UMIs. One entry per CDR3 protein results from TCRdb running MiXCR on the 5' RACE reads. Of 250,000 to 300,000 distinct CDR3 sequences listed, 15% to 20% are singletons. Germline CDR1 and CDR2: MNHEY and SVGAGI. The CDR3 runs 16 residues. Trimming left V 5 bases short and J 3 bases short, with 16 bases between. The data derive from a study of T-cell memory formation after mild COVID-19. Study-level results: Contracting CD4+ clones were located mainly in CM and EM, and CD8+ clones in EMRA. Pre-infection memory contained some responding clones, which suggested that cross-reactive memory had joined.

Sequencing used PBMCs or a T cell subset sorted from them (not recorded which). The chain links TRBV6-5 to TRBJ2-2; perhaps D is TRBD1 or TRBD2 (6 bases each). The source is a man younger than 30 who had mild COVID-19 (a few samples of this study predate the infection). Cell type and time point are not known. CDR3 loop: CASSRARDTHTGELFF. The CDR3 bases are TGTGCCAGCAGTCGGGCGCGGGACACCCACACCGGGGAGCTGTTTTTT.